A single sample is the source of the 25 T cell receptor beta chains below, sequenced in a study of cytomegalovirus exposure and HLA in healthy donors. With 60 Vbeta and 13 Jbeta primers, the PCR was carried out. Repertoires were generated with immunoSEQ multiplex PCR, while TCRdb's copy carries only in-frame clones and drops some. The table has 100,000 to 150,000 clones, around 79% seen once. The specimen was PBMCs. The source of these receptors is a woman in her 40s in good health and CMV-seropositive.

This chain links TRBV7-2 with TRBJ1-1; TRBD1 aligns across 8 bases. The germline V gene encodes CDR1 SGHTA and CDR2 FQGNSA. V gave up 2 bases and J gave up 4 bases; unmatched junction bases: 3. This CDR3 comprises 14 residues. CDR3 in DNA: TGTGCCAGCAGCTTAAGGGGACAGGTCACTGAAGCTTTCTTT. Protein: CASSLRGQVTEAFF. Full variable domain (rest looked up from reference TRBV7-2 and TRBJ1-1): GAGVSQSPSNKVTEKGKDVELRCDPISGHTALYWYRQSLGQGLEFLIYFQGNSAPDKSGLPSDRFSAERTGGSVSTLTIQRTQQEDSAVYLCASSLRGQVTEAFFGQGTRLTVV.

This chain connects TRBV29-1 to TRBJ2-7; 15 nucleotides align to TRBD2. V lost 2 bases to trimming and J lost 4 bases; unmatched junction nucleotides: 9. CDR3 length equals 17 residues. Germline V CDR1 and CDR2: SQVTM, ANQGSEA. The CDR3 here is CSVERGGLAGGPYEQYF. DNA for the CDR3: TGCAGCGTTGAAAGGGGGGGACTAGCGGGAGGACCTTACGAGCAGTACTTC.

This clone was seen a single time. The chain joins TRBV5-1 to TRBJ1-2; D not certain. Germline assignment: CDR1 SGHRS and CDR2 YFSETQ. Trimming took off 0 bases at V and 0 bases at J, with 9 bases between the two ends. There are 15 residues in the CDR3. CDR3 region: CASSLALTPNYGYTF. The CDR3 bases are TGCGCCAGCAGCTTGGCTTTGACACCTAACTATGGCTACACCTTC.

The chain employs TRBV29-1 and TRBJ1-1; D ambiguous. This CDR3 spans 13 amino acids. Trimming shortened V by 4 bases and J by 7 bases, and 16 bases separated the two germline ends. The germline V gene encodes CDR1 SQVTM and CDR2 ANQGSEA. This chain's CDR3 is CSVGEPSALEAFF. Written as DNA, the CDR3 is TGCAGCGTTGGCGAGCCGTCTGCCCTTGAAGCTTTCTTT.

The chain is built from TRBV6-1 and TRBJ2-7; a possible D gene is TRBD1 (5 bases). V shed 6 bases and J shed 2 bases, with 14 bases lying between them. From germline, CDR1 is MNHNS and CDR2 SASEGT. CDR3 size: 14 residues. The CDR3 region is CASRSWGGTYEQYF. The CDR3 nucleotides are TGTGCCAGCAGATCCTGGGGCGGTACCTACGAGCAGTACTTC.

The V gene is TRBV5-1, the J gene TRBJ1-2, with TRBD1 as a possible D gene (5 bases). The CDR3 extends over 15 amino acids. Germline CDR1 reads SGHRS; CDR2 reads YFSETQ. V was clipped by 8 bases and J by 2 bases, with 19 bases between them. CDR3 region: CARIGWTKENYGYTF. In DNA, the CDR3 is TGCGCCAGAATCGGGTGGACAAAAGAAAACTATGGCTACACCTTC.

CDR3 amino acids: CASTTRSVRLEQYF. DNA of the CDR3: TGTGCCAGCACCACCCGGAGTGTCCGGTTGGAGCAGTACTTC. V and J are TRBV28 and TRBJ2-7; D not resolved. Per germline, CDR1 MDHEN and CDR2 SYDVKM. V was cut by 7 bases and J by 7 bases, with 20 bases left in between. The CDR3 spans 14 residues.

The V call is TRBV28, the J call TRBJ1-4; TRBD1 aligns across 9 bases. The junction had 8 bases not matched to a gene; V was cut back by 4 bases and J by 2 bases. The CDR3 has 17 residues. CDR1 is MDHEN and CDR2 is SYDVKM in the germline V gene. The CDR3 here is CASSSPGQGRTNEKLFF. The CDR3 coding sequence is TGTGCCAGCAGTTCGCCGGGACAGGGAAGGACTAATGAAAAACTGTTTTTT.

The rearrangement joins TRBV5-1 to TRBJ2-3, with 16 bases matching TRBD2. J was trimmed by 7 bases and V by 3 bases; bases with no gene match: 8. This CDR3 is built from 17 residues. The germline gives CDR1 SGHRS, CDR2 YFSETQ. The CDR3, as DNA: TGCGCCAGCAGCTCGGGACTAGCGGGAGGGGCCAATCATACGCAGTATTTT. It translates to CASSSGLAGGANHTQYF.

V usage is TRBV6-1 and J usage is TRBJ1-1; D might be TRBD1 (6 bases). The V end was cut by 7 bases, the J end by 3 bases, with 9 bases between. CDR1 and CDR2 (germline): MNHNS, SASEGT. The CDR3 has 12 residues. This CDR3 reads CASTTGHTEAFF. The CDR3 DNA sequence: TGTGCCAGCACGACAGGTCACACTGAAGCTTTCTTT.

This clone was seen a handful of times. The gene calls are TRBV7-9 and TRBJ1-1, with D perhaps TRBD1 (6 bases). Germline loops: CDR1 SEHNR, CDR2 FQNEAQ (reference sequence). V was cut by 3 bases and J by 6 bases, with 14 bases left in between. This CDR3 has 14 residues. The CDR3 DNA sequence: TGTGCCAGCAGCTTGACGACAGGAAGATCTGAAGCTTTCTTT. Translation: CASSLTTGRSEAFF.

V usage is TRBV7-6 and J usage is TRBJ1-1; possible D gene TRBD1, 6 bases. The V end was cut by 0 bases, the J end by 1 base, with 12 bases between. This CDR3 region has 16 residues. Germline CDR1 and CDR2: SGHVS and FNYEAQ. This CDR3 is CASSLAAGATNTEAFF. The CDR3 nucleotides read TGTGCCAGCAGCTTAGCGGCGGGGGCAACGAACACTGAAGCTTTCTTT.

The chain recombines TRBV7-2 with TRBJ2-5; 7 bases line up with TRBD1. Losses at the gene ends were 5 bases for V and 5 bases for J; bases not matched to a gene: 8. This CDR3 is 14 amino acids long. CDR1 SGHTA and CDR2 FQGNSA come from the germline V gene. In DNA form, the CDR3 reads TGTGCCAGCAGCCTCCGGGACAGCGGCGAGACCCAGTACTTC. Protein product: CASSLRDSGETQYF. The whole variable domain, filled in from reference TRBV7-2 and TRBJ2-5, reads GAGVSQSPSNKVTEKGKDVELRCDPISGHTALYWYRQSLGQGLEFLIYFQGNSAPDKSGLPSDRFSAERTGGSVSTLTIQRTQQEDSAVYLCASSLRDSGETQYFGPGTRLLVL.

There are a few counts of this clone. The chain recombines TRBV7-9 with TRBJ1-1; 10 bases are shared with TRBD1. The CDR3 covers 16 residues. Germline CDR1 and CDR2: SEHNR and FQNEAQ (reference sequence). The V segment lost 1 base and the J segment 1 base; nucleotides outside the gene matches: 3. In DNA, the CDR3 is TGTGCCAGCAGCTTAGGGACAGGGGGGAAGAACACTGAAGCTTTCTTT. Residues: CASSLGTGGKNTEAFF.

This clone has ten or more counts. The genes are TRBV10-2 and TRBJ2-7; D is perhaps TRBD1 (6 bases). V lost 0 bases and J lost 2, with 14 bases in between. Germline V gives CDR1 WSHSY, CDR2 SAAADI. The CDR3 spans 16 residues. The CDR3: CASSESQGRLAYEQYF. The CDR3 DNA sequence: TGCGCCAGCAGTGAGTCGCAGGGGCGACTGGCCTACGAGCAGTACTTC.

This chain uses TRBV7-2 with TRBJ2-1; D may be TRBD2 (6 bases). This CDR3 has 15 amino acids. CDR1 and CDR2 (germline): SGHTA, FQGNSA. Trimming pared 1 base from V and 6 bases from J, leaving 13 bases between. CDR3 region: CASSLVEVGGNEQFF. In nucleotides, the CDR3 is TGTGCCAGCAGCTTAGTTGAAGTGGGGGGCAATGAGCAGTTCTTC. The whole variable domain, remainder taken from reference TRBV7-2 and TRBJ2-1, is GAGVSQSPSNKVTEKGKDVELRCDPISGHTALYWYRQSLGQGLEFLIYFQGNSAPDKSGLPSDRFSAERTGGSVSTLTIQRTQQEDSAVYLCASSLVEVGGNEQFFGPGTRLTVL.

This sequence joins TRBV5-1 and TRBJ2-1; 15 bases are shared with TRBD2. Germline CDR1 and CDR2: SGHRS and YFSETQ. V shed 2 bases, J shed 4 bases, and the junction held 7 bases outside the gene matches. CDR3 length: 18 amino acids. The CDR3 region has the DNA TGCGCCAGCAGCTTCGAGACCGGGACTAGCGGGAGGTACAATGAGCAGTTCTTC. Translating gives CASSFETGTSGRYNEQFF. Drawing the rest from reference TRBV5-1 and TRBJ2-1, the complete variable domain is KAGVTQTPRYLIKTRGQQVTLSCSPISGHRSVSWYQQTPGQGLQFLFEYFSETQRNKGNFPGRFSGRQFSNSRSEMNVSTLELGDSALYLCASSFETGTSGRYNEQFFGPGTRLTVL.

The V and J genes are TRBV4-2 and TRBJ1-1, with D unclear. This CDR3 has 13 amino acids. V lost 2 bases and J 2 bases, leaving 6 bases between the germline ends. Germline loops: CDR1 LGHNA, CDR2 YNFKEQ. CDR3 sequence reads: CASSQPLNTEAFF. The CDR3 DNA is TGTGCCAGCAGCCAACCTTTAAACACTGAAGCTTTCTTT.

This rearrangement joins TRBV9 to TRBJ2-1; D might be TRBD1 (5 bases). Per germline, CDR1 SGDLS and CDR2 YYNGEE. The CDR3 spans 16 residues. The V and J ends lost 0 bases and 10 bases respectively, with 20 bases between them. In DNA form, the CDR3 reads TGTGCCAGCAGCGTAGACGCACCAGGGCGGTCCGGAGAGCAGTTCTTC. Translated: CASSVDAPGRSGEQFF.

This sequence joins TRBV30 and TRBJ2-7, with no clear D. CDR1 and CDR2 (germline): GTSNPN, SVGIG (reference sequence). The CDR3 is made up of 12 amino acids. V shed 0 bases and J shed 7 bases, with 10 bases lying between them. The CDR3 sequence is CAWSVFGREQYF. The CDR3 coding sequence is TGTGCCTGGAGTGTATTTGGGCGAGAGCAGTACTTC. Looking up the rest from reference TRBV30 and TRBJ2-7 gives the full variable domain: SQTIHQWPATLVQPVGSPLSLECTVEGTSNPNLYWYRQAAGRGLQLLFYSVGIGQISSEVPQNLSASRPQDRQFILSSKKLLLSDSGFYLCAWSVFGREQYFGPGTRLTVT.

This clone was seen a few times. The gene calls are TRBV2 and TRBJ2-7; unclear D gene. This CDR3 has 14 amino acids. Trimming took off 3 bases at V and 2 bases at J, with 11 bases between the two ends. Per germline, CDR1 SNHLY and CDR2 FYNNEI. In DNA, the CDR3 is TGTGCCAGCAGTGATAACCTTCCGGCCTACGAGCAGTACTTC. As protein: CASSDNLPAYEQYF.

Written as DNA, the CDR3 is TGCGCCAGCAGCCAAGATGGCGGGTCGGTCTATAATTCACCCCTCCACTTT. Its translation is CASSQDGGSVYNSPLHF. V and J are TRBV4-1 and TRBJ1-6; D gene ambiguous. CDR3 size: 17 residues. The germline V gene has CDR1 MGHRA and CDR2 YSYEKL. Trimming shortened V by 0 bases and J by 3 bases, and 12 bases separated the two germline ends.

The sample holds a few counts of this clone. The chain employs TRBV5-1 and TRBJ2-7, with TRBD1 matching over 7 bases. This CDR3 is built from 14 residues. J gave up 2 bases and V 4 bases, and 6 bases lay outside the gene matches. Germline values: CDR1 SGHRS, CDR2 YFSETQ. CDR3 region: CASSPGTATYEQYF. In nucleotides, the CDR3 is TGCGCCAGCAGCCCCGGGACAGCCACCTACGAGCAGTACTTC.

This chain links TRBV4-2 with TRBJ2-7; 13 bases line up with TRBD2. Germline values: CDR1 LGHNA, CDR2 YNFKEQ. The CDR3 totals 14 residues. V was pared by 6 bases and J by 2 bases, with 1 base of the junction left unmatched. For the CDR3, the DNA is TGTGCCAGCAGTGGGACTAGCGGGACCTACGAGCAGTACTTC. This sequence encodes CASSGTSGTYEQYF.

The chain joins TRBV7-2 to TRBJ1-1, with 7 positions matching TRBD1. Germline V gene data show CDR1 as SGHTA and CDR2 as FQGNSA. J gave up 1 base and V 5 bases, and 4 bases lay outside the gene matches. The CDR3 is 14 residues long. The CDR3 coding sequence is TGTGCCAGCAGCATCAACAGGGGGAACACTGAAGCTTTCTTT. It specifies CASSINRGNTEAFF.